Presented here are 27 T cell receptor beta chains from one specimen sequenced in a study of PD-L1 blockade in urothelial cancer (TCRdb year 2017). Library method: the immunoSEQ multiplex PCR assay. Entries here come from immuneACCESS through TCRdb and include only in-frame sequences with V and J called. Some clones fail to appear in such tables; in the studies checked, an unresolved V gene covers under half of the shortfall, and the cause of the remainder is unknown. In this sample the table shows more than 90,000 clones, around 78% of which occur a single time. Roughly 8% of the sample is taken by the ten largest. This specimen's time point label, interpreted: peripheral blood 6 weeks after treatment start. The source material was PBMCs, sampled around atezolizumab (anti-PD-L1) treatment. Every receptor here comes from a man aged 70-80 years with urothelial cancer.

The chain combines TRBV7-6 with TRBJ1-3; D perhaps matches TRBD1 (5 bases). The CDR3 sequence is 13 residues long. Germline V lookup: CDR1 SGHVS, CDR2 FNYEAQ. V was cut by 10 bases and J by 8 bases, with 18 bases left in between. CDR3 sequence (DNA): TGTGCCATATCAGTCCAGGGAGGGTACACCATATATTTT. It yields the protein CAISVQGGYTIYF.

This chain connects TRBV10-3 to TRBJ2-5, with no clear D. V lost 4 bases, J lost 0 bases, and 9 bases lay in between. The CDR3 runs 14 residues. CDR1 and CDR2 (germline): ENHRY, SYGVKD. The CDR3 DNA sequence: TGTGCCATCAGTGGGTCAGCCTACCAAGAGACCCAGTACTTC. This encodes CAISGSAYQETQYF.

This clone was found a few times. DNA for the CDR3: TGTGCCAGCAGTTTTAACCCGGCGGGGGAGCAGTTCTTC. Protein: CASSFNPAGEQFF. This chain connects TRBV27 to TRBJ2-1, with D maybe TRBD2 (6 bases). Germline CDR1 is MNHEY and CDR2 is SMNVEV (reference sequence). The CDR3 consists of 13 residues. Trimming left V 3 bases short and J 10 bases short, with 13 bases between.

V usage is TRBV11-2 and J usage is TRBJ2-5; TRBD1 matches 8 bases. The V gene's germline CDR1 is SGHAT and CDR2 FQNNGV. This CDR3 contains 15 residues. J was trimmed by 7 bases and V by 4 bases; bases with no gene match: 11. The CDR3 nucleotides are TGTGCCAGCAGCTCGAAGACAGGGGAGGAAGGGACCCAGTACTTC. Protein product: CASSSKTGEEGTQYF.

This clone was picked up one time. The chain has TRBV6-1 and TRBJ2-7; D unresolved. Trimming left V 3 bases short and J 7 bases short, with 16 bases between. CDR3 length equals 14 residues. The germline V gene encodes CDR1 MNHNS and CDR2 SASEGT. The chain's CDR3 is CASSEVPTLREQYF. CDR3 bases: TGTGCCAGCAGTGAGGTTCCCACCCTACGTGAGCAGTACTTC.

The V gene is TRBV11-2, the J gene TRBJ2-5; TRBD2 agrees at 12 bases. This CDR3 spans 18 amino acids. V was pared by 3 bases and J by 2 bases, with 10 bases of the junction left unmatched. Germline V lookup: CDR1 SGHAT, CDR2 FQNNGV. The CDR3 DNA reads TGTGCCAGCAGCTTCGGTAGACTAGCGGGGGCCAAACAAGAGACCCAGTACTTC. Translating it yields CASSFGRLAGAKQETQYF.

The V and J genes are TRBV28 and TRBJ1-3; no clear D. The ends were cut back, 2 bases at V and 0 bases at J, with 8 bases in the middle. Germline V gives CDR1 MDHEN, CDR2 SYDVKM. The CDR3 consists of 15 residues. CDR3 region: CASSLRRLSGNTIYF. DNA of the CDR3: TGTGCCAGCAGTTTAAGAAGACTCTCTGGAAACACCATATATTTT.

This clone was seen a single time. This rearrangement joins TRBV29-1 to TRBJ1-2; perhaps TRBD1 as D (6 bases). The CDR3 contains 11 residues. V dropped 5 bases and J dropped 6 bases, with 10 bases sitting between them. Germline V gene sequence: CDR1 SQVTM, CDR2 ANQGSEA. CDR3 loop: CSVSGGDGYTF. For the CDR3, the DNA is TGCAGCGTTTCTGGGGGCGATGGCTACACCTTC.

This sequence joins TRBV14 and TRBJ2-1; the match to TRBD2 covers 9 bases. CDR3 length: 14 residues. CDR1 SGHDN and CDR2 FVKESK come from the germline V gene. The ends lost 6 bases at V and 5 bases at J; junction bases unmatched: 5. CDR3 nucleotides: TGTGCCAGCAGTCTAGCGGGATGGGACAATGAGCAGTTCTTC. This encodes CASSLAGWDNEQFF.

Here the CDR3 reads CASLGQRVGAKQYF. CDR3 in DNA: TGTGCCAGCTTGGGACAGAGGGTAGGTGCTAAGCAGTACTTC. V gene TRBV2 combines with J gene TRBJ2-7; 7 bases align to TRBD1. Per the germline V gene, CDR1 is SNHLY and CDR2 is FYNNEI. This CDR3 comprises 14 residues. The V gene end was trimmed by 8 bases and the J gene end by 8 bases; junction bases not matched to a gene: 15. The full variable domain, its missing parts supplied by reference TRBV2 and TRBJ2-7, is EPEVTQTPSHQVTQMGQEVILRCVPISNHLYFYWYRQILGQKVEFLVSFYNNEISEKSEIFDDQFSVERPDGSNFTLKIRSTKLEDSAMYFCASLGQRVGAKQYFGPGTRLTVT.

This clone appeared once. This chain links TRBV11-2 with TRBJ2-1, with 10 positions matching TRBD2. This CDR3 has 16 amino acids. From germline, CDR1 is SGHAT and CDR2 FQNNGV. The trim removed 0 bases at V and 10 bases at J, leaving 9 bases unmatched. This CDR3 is CASSLEIASGSSEQFF. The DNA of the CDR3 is TGTGCCAGCAGCTTAGAGATTGCTAGCGGGAGCTCCGAGCAGTTCTTC.

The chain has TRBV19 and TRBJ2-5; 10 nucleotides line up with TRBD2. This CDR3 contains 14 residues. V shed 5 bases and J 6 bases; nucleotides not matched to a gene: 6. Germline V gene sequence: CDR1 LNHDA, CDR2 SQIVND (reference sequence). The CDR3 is CASSSPGLAQTQYF. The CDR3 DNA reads TGTGCCAGTAGTTCACCGGGACTAGCGCAGACCCAGTACTTC.

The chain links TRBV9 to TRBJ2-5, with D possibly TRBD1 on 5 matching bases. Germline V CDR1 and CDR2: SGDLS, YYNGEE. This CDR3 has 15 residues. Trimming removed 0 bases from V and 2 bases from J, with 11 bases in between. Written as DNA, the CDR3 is TGTGCCAGCAGCGTAGGGGTAGGGGTTCAAGAGACCCAGTACTTC. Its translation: CASSVGVGVQETQYF.

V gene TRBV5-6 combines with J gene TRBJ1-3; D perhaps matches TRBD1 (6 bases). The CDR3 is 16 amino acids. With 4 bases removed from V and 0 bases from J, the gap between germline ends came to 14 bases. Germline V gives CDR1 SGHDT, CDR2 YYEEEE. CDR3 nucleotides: TGTGCCAGCAGCCTCCTGACAGGTCACTCTGGAAACACCATATATTTT. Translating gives CASSLLTGHSGNTIYF.

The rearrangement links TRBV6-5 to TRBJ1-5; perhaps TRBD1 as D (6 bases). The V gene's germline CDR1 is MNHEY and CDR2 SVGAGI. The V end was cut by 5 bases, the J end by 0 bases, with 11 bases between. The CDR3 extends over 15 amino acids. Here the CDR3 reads CASSINRDSNQPQHF. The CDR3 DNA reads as TGTGCCAGCAGTATAAACAGGGATAGCAATCAGCCCCAGCATTTT.

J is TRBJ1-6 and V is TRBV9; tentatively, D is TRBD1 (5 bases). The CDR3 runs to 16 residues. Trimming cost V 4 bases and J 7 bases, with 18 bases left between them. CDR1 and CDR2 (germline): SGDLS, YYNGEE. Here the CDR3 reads CASSYMPTASNSPLHF. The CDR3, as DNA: TGTGCCAGCAGCTATATGCCGACAGCTTCCAATTCACCCCTCCACTTT. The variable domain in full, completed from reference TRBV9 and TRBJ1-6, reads DSGVTQTPKHLITATGQRVTLRCSPRSGDLSVYWYQQSLDQGLQFLIQYYNGEERAKGNILERFSAQQFPDLHSELNLSSLELGDSALYFCASSYMPTASNSPLHFGNGTRLTVT.

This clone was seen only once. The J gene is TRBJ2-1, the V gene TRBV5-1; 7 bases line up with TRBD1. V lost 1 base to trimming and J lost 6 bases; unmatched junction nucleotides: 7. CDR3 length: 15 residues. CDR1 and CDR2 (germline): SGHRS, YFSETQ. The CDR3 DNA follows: TGCGCCAGCAGCTTGAACAGGGGTTATGGCAATGAGCAGTTCTTC. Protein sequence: CASSLNRGYGNEQFF.

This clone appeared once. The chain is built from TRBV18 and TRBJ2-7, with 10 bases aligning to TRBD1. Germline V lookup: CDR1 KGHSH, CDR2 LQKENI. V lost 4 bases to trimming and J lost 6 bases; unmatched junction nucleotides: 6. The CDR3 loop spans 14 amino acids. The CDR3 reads CASSQLGQGSEQYF. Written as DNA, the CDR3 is TGTGCCAGCTCACAGCTGGGACAGGGGTCCGAGCAGTACTTC.

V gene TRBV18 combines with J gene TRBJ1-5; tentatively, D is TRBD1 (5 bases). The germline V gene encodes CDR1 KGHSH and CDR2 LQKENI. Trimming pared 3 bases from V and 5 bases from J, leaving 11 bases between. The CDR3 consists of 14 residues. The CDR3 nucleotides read TGTGCCAGCTCACCGGGGCAGGGCGATCAGCCCCAGCATTTT. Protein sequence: CASSPGQGDQPQHF. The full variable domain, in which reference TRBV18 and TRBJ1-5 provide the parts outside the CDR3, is NAGVMQNPRHLVRRRGQEARLRCSPMKGHSHVYWYRQLPEEGLKFMVYLQKENIIDESGMPKERFSAEFPKEGPSILRIQQVVRGDSAAYFCASSPGQGDQPQHFGDGTRLSIL.

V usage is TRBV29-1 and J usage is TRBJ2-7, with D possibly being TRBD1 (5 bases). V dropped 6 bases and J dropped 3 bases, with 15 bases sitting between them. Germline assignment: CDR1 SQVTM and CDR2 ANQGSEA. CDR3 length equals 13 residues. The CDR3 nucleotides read TGCAGCGTCCTGGGGCAGACCCACTACGAGCAGTACTTC. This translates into CSVLGQTHYEQYF.

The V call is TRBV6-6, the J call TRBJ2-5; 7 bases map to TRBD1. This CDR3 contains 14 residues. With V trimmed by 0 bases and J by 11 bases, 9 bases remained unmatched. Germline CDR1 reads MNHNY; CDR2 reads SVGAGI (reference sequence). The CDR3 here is CASSYSRGGEGQYF. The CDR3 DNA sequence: TGTGCCAGCAGTTACTCGAGAGGGGGCGAAGGGCAGTACTTC.

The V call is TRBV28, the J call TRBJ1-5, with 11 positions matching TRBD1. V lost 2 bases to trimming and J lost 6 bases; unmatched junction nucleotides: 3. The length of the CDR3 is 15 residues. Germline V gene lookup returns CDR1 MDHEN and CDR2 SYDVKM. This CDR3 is CASSLGDRGTQPQHF. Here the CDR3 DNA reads TGTGCCAGCAGTTTAGGGGACAGGGGGACTCAGCCCCAGCATTTT.

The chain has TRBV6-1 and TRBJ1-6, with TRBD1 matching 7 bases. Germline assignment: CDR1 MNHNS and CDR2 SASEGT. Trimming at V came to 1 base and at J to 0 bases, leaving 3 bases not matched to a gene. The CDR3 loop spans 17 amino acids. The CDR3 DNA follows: TGTGCCAGCAGTGAAGGGACAGGACGCTCCTATAATTCACCCCTCCACTTT. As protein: CASSEGTGRSYNSPLHF.

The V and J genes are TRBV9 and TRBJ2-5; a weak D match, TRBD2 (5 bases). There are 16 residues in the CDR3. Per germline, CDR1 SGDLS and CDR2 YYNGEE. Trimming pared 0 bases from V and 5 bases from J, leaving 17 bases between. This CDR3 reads CASSVGAENSGETQYF. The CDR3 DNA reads TGTGCCAGCAGCGTAGGAGCGGAAAACTCCGGGGAGACCCAGTACTTC.

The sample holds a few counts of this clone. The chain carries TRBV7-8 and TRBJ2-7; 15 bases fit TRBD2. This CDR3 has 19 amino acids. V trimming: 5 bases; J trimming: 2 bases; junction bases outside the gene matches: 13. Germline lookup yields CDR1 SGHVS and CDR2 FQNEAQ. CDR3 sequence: CASSPTSGTSGRNPYEQYF. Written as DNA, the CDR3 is TGTGCCAGCAGCCCAACCTCCGGGACTAGCGGGAGGAACCCCTACGAGCAGTACTTC.

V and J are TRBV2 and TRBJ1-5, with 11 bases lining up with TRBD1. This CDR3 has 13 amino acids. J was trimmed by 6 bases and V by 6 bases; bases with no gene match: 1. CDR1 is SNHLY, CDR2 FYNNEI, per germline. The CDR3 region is CASSGTGGQPQHF. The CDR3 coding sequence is TGTGCCAGCAGCGGGACAGGGGGTCAGCCCCAGCATTTT.

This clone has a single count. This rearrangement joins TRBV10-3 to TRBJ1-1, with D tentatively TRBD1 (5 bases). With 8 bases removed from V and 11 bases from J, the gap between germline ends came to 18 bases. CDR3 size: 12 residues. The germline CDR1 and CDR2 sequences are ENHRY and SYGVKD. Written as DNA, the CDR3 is TGTGCCATCGGGGAGGAGGGTCCAGGGGCTTTCTTT. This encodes CAIGEEGPGAFF.